This TCR beta chain was sequenced for a study of molecular identifiers for immune sequencing clone quantification. A CD8+CD4-CCR7+CD45RA+ gate was used to sort naive CD8 T cells. Whole-study results and caveats: More than 97% of effector molecules, versus under 1% of naive-cell molecules, belonged to clones above 20 RNA copies. Barcode sharing among identical TCR molecules could make large clones appear smaller.

From the PCR reads, TCRdb called clonotypes with MiXCR, one entry per CDR3 protein. The sample has under 600,000 distinct CDR3 sequences, over 20% seen once. Remarks on this clonotype: Its antigen is as yet unknown.

Germline values: CDR1 SQVTM, CDR2 ANQGSEA. The CDR3 loop spans 12 amino acids. V lost 7 bases to trimming and J lost 4 bases, with 13 bases between them. The gene calls are TRBV29-1 and TRBJ1-2, with a tentative D call TRBD1 (5 bases). Sequenced: naive CD8+ T cells from blood, with Jurkat cell RNA spiked in. Subset described: FACS-sorted CD8+CD4-CCR7+CD45RA+ naive T cells. This clonotype was obtained from a human donor in good health. Some libraries in this study had Jurkat cell RNA spiked in. As DNA, the CDR3 is TGCAGCGCAGAGCCCGGGGGCTATGGCTACACCTTC. Encoded protein: CSAEPGGYGYTF.